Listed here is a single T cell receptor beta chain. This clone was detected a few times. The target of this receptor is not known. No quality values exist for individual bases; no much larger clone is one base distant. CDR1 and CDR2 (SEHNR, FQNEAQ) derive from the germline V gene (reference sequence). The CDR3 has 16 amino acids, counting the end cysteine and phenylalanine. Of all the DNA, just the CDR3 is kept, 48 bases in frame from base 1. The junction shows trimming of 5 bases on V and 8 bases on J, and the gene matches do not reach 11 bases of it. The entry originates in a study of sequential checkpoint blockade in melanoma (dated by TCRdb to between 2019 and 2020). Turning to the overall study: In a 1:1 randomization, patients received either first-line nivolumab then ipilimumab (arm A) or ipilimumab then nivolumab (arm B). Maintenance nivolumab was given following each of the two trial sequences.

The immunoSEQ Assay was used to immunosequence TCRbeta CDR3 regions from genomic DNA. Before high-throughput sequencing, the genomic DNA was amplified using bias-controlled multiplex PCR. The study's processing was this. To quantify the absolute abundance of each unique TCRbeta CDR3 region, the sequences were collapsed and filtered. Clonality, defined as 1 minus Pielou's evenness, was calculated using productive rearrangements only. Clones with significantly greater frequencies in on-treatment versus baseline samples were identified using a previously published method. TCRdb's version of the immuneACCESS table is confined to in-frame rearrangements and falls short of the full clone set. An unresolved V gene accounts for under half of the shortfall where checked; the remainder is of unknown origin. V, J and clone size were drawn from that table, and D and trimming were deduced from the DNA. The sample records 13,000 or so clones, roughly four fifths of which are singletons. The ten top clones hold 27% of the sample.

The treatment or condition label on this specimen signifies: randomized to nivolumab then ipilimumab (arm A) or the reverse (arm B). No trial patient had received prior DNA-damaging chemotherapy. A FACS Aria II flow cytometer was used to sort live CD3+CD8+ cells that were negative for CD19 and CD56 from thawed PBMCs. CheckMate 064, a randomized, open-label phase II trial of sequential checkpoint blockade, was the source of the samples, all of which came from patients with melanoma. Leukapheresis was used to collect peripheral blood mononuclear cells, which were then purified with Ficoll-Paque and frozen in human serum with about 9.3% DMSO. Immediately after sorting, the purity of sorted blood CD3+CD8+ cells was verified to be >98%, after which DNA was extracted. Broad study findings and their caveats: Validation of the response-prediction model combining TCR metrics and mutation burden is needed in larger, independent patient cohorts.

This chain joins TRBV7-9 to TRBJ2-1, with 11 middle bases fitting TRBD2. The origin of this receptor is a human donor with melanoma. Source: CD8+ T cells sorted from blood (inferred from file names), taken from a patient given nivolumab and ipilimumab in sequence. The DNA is TGTGCCAGCAGCAAAAGGGTAGCGGGAGGGCTTGATGAGCAGTTCTTC. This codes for CASSKRVAGGLDEQFF. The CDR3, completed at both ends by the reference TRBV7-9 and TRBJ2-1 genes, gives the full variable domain DTGVSQNPRHKITKRGQNVTFRCDPISEHNRLYWYRQTLGQGPEFLTYFQNEAQLEKSRLLSDRFSAERPKGSFSTLEIQRTEQGDSAMYLCASSKRVAGGLDEQFFGPGTRLTVL.